The source of this TCR beta chain is a study of OX40 agonist ivuxolimab in advanced cancers. Study details: An anti-OX40 (CD134) antibody with agonistic activity, ivuxolimab, was administered to patients. Patients with hepatocellular carcinoma, melanoma, renal cell or head and neck cancer made up the dose-escalation patients. Partial responses occurred in three patients (one hepatocellular carcinoma, two cutaneous melanoma).

A remark on this clone: The antigen is undetermined.

Data came from immunoSEQ multiplex PCR; TCRdb stores just in-frame clones and leaves some out. The table shows about 64,000 clones, with 75% to 90% occurring only once. Regarding the study as a whole: Normalized T-cell clonal expansion was also low in a subset of nonresponders.

Per germline, CDR1 MNHEY and CDR2 SMNVEV (reference sequence). V lost 5 bases and J lost 4, with 12 bases in between. The CDR3 length is 14 residues. V usage is TRBV27 and J usage is TRBJ2-1, with D perhaps assigned TRBD1 or TRBD2 (5 bases each). The origin of this receptor is an adult with an advanced solid tumor such as melanoma, head and neck, liver or kidney cancer. The sample in question was CD4+ or CD8+ T cells sorted from blood, obtained in a trial of the OX40 agonist ivuxolimab. As DNA, the CDR3 is TGTGCCAGCAGTCCCCGGGACGGGTACAATGAGCAGTTCTTC. Translation gives CASSPRDGYNEQFF.